A selection of T cell receptor beta chains follows, all from one sample in a study of T cell repertoires in cytomegalovirus infection. The antigens for these receptors are not known. In TCRdb, the reads were re-called with MiXCR into one record per CDR3 protein. The table records about a million distinct CDR3 sequences, less than 40% of them present only once. The sample here was cultured CD8+ T cells from PBMCs, taken from culture after CMV antigen stimulation. These receptors originate from a human donor in good health (CMV status not recorded). Some clones in this sample may be carry-over from other donors' samples. Both conserved end residues are part of each CDR3. D genes are given only for firm matches. The size entry is marked missing in some rows and otherwise reads once, few, many or a size class.

. | TRBJ2-2 | many | TRBV7-8 | TGTGCCAGCAGCGGAGGGGGGGAGCTGTTTTTT | CASSGGGELFF
TRBD2 | TRBJ2-3 | few | TRBV7-6 | TGTGCCAGCAGCTTAGAGACTAGCGGGGACACAGATACGCAGTATTTT | CASSLETSGDTDTQYF
. | TRBJ1-1 | . | TRBV9 | TGTGCCAGCACCAGGGACTGGGGGCAAGATATATTCAACACTGAAGCTTTCTTT | CASTRDWGQDIFNTEAFF
. | TRBJ1-5 | few | TRBV12-3/TRBV12-4 | TGTGCCAGCAGTCCAGGTGGAGGGTGGAAGCCCCAGCATTTT | CASSPGGGWKPQHF
. | TRBJ1-3 | many | TRBV4-1 | TGTGCCAGCAGCCAAGAGCGGTGGAGCTCTGGAAACACCATATATTTT | CASSQERWSSGNTIYF
TRBD1 | TRBJ2-1 | . | TRBV19 | TGTGCCTGTGGACAGGGGAGCTCCTACAATGAGCAGTTCTTC | CACGQGSSYNEQFF
. | TRBJ2-6 | . | TRBV7-9 | TGTGCCAGCAGCTTAGTTCAGGGGACGTTCTCTGGGGCCAACGTCCTGACTTTC | CASSLVQGTFSGANVLTF
TRBD1 | TRBJ2-1 | . | TRBV3-1 | TGTGCCAGCAGCCAAGAAACTAGGTCGGGACAGGGGGAGTACAATGAGCAGTTCTTC | CASSQETRSGQGEYNEQFF
. | TRBJ1-5 | once | TRBV5-5 | TGTGCCAGCAGCTTGGATTGGGAGGGATATAACAATCAGCCCCAGCATTTT | CASSLDWEGYNNQPQHF
. | TRBJ1-2 | few | TRBV6-2/TRBV6-3 | TGTGCCAGCAGTTACTCGGGGGTCGGCTACACCTTC | CASSYSGVGYTF
. | TRBJ1-5 | few | TRBV4-1 | TGCGCCAGCAGCCAAGATATCGGGACGTTTAACCAGCCCCAGCATTTT | CASSQDIGTFNQPQHF
. | TRBJ1-2 | few | TRBV2 | TGTGCCAGCAGCCCGAGGACAGCTCGCTATGGCTACACCTTC | CASSPRTARYGYTF
. | TRBJ2-1 | few | TRBV6-6 | TGTGCCAGCAGCAATGAGCATCGGGGGGCGGTCGTCGTTGGGCAGTTCTTC | CASSNEHRGAVVVGQFF
. | TRBJ1-2 | . | TRBV20-1 | TGCAGTGCTTACCGGGACACCGTAGGCTACACCTTC | CSAYRDTVGYTF
. | TRBJ2-1 | few | TRBV12-3/TRBV12-4 | TGTGCCAGCAAGCTCGGTGGCTATTTCTATGAGCAGTTCTTC | CASKLGGYFYEQFF
. | TRBJ1-2 | . | TRBV10-3 | TGTGCCATCAGGGTTGGCCTTGCCTATGGCTACACCTTC | CAIRVGLAYGYTF
TRBD1 | TRBJ1-2 | . | TRBV9 | TGTGCCAGCAGCGTAGCGACAGGGCACGGCTACACCTTC | CASSVATGHGYTF
. | TRBJ2-1 | . | TRBV5-1 | TGCGCCAGCAGCTTTCCTGGAACCAATGACCAGTTCTTC | CASSFPGTNDQFF
TRBD2 | TRBJ2-3 | few | TRBV4-1 | TGCGCCAGCAGCCACCGGGGTAGCGGGGGGACAGATACGCAGTATTTT | CASSHRGSGGTDTQYF
. | TRBJ1-6 | . | TRBV18 | TGTGCCAGCTCACCACCAGGGCTCGGTTCACCCCTCCACTTT | CASSPPGLGSPLHF
. | TRBJ1-2 | . | TRBV6-5 | TGTGCCAGCAGTCACTCGCAGATAACTCTTTCGGGAAACTATGGCTACACCTTC | CASSHSQITLSGNYGYTF
. | TRBJ2-3 | few | TRBV27 | TGTGCCAGCAGTTTAAGGGCACTTAGCACAGATACGCAGTATTTT | CASSLRALSTDTQYF
. | TRBJ1-1 | . | TRBV7-9 | TGTGCCAGCAGCTTTAGAGGGGACCCTGAAGCTTTCTTT | CASSFRGDPEAFF
TRBD2 | TRBJ2-1 | . | TRBV28 | TGTGCCAGCAGCGTCGGGACTAGCGTATACAATGAGCAGTTCTTC | CASSVGTSVYNEQFF
. | TRBJ2-1 | . | TRBV10-3 | TGTGCCATCAGTGAGTCAGGACAGACAAACAATGAGCAGTTCTTC | CAISESGQTNNEQFF
TRBD1 | TRBJ2-5 | . | TRBV5-6 | TGTGCCAGCAGCTTGTTGGGGGACAGACCTCAAGAGACCCAGTACTTC | CASSLLGDRPQETQYF
. | TRBJ1-5 | few | TRBV7-3 | TGTGCCAGCAGCTCCCTGAATGACGATAGCAATCAGCCCCAGCATTTT | CASSSLNDDSNQPQHF
. | TRBJ1-4 | . | TRBV29-1 | TGCAGCGTTGATCTGGCAACTAATGAAAAACTGTTTTTT | CSVDLATNEKLFF
. | TRBJ1-2 | many | TRBV7-9 | TGTGCCAGCAGCCCGGGCCTTTCCAATGGCTACACCTTC | CASSPGLSNGYTF